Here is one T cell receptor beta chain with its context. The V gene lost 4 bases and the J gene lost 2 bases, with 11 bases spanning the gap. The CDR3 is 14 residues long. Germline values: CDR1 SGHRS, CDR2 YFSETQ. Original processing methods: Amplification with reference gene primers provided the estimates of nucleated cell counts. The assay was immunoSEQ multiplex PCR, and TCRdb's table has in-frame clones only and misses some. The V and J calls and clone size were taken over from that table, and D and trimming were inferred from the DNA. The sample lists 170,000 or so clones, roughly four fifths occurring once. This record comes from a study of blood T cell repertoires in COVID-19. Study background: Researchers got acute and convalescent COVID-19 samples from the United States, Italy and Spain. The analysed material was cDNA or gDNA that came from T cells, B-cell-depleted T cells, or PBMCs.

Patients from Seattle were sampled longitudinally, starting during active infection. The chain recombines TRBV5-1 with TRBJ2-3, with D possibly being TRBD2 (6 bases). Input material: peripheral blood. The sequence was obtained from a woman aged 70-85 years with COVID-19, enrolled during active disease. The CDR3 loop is CASSVRGSTDTQYF. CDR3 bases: TGCGCCAGCAGCGTACGGGGGTCCACAGATACGCAGTATTTT.